The rows below give T cell receptor beta chains drawn from one sample of a study of blood T cell repertoires in COVID-19. The data were produced by immunoSEQ multiplex PCR, yet TCRdb's version contains in-frame clones alone and is incomplete. The repertoire has a few hundred thousand clones, 87% of them found once; the top ten carry 2% to 3%. Sequencing was done on a sample of peripheral blood. Receptors were obtained from a woman between 45 and 65 years old with acute or convalescent COVID-19. The CDR3 runs from the conserved cysteine through the conserved F or W. The D gene is left open where the match is weak. Expanded clones are given a class, and other clones once, few, many or no size at all.

TRBV7-2	TRBD2	14	.	TRBJ2-5	CASSYQRGEETQYF	TGTGCCAGCAGCTACCAGCGGGGCGAAGAGACCCAGTACTTC
TRBV11-2	.	15	.	TRBJ2-1	CASSPGQGGYNEQFF	TGTGCCAGCAGCCCCGGACAGGGAGGGTACAATGAGCAGTTCTTC
TRBV9	TRBD2	16	.	TRBJ2-3	CASSVVPSGSTDTQYF	TGTGCCAGCAGCGTAGTTCCTAGCGGGAGCACAGATACGCAGTATTTT
TRBV20-1	.	13	.	TRBJ1-5	CSASSTVFKPQHF	TGCAGTGCTAGTTCGACAGTCTTCAAGCCCCAGCATTTT
TRBV9	.	16	.	TRBJ2-5	CASSPRDSQGRETQYF	TGTGCCAGCAGCCCCCGGGACTCCCAAGGGAGGGAGACCCAGTACTTC
TRBV6-1	TRBD2	14	.	TRBJ2-3	CASSSAGVTDTQYF	TGTGCCAGCAGTTCAGCGGGAGTCACAGATACGCAGTATTTT
TRBV3-1/TRBV3-2	TRBD2	19	.	TRBJ2-4	CASSPGLAGGMRAKNIQYF	TGTGCCAGCAGCCCTGGACTAGCGGGAGGCATGAGGGCCAAAAACATTCAGTACTTC
TRBV5-1	.	15	.	TRBJ1-1	CASSLNPGTPNGAFF	TGCGCCAGCAGCTTGAACCCCGGGACTCCAAATGGGGCTTTCTTT
TRBV19	TRBD1	14	.	TRBJ1-2	CASSPDRRLYGYTF	TGTGCCAGTAGCCCGGACAGGAGATTATATGGCTACACCTTC
TRBV7-2	.	16	.	TRBJ1-5	CASSLGGGSGNQPQHF	TGTGCCAGCAGCTTAGGTGGGGGCAGCGGCAATCAGCCCCAGCATTTT
TRBV10-3	TRBD2	17	.	TRBJ2-1	CAISTLPGLADYNEQFF	TGTGCCATCAGCACATTACCGGGACTAGCAGACTACAATGAGCAGTTCTTC
TRBV6-2/TRBV6-3	TRBD2	15	.	TRBJ2-1	CASSYSASGSNEQFF	TGTGCCAGCAGTTACTCGGCTAGCGGGAGCAATGAGCAGTTCTTC
TRBV11-2	TRBD2	16	.	TRBJ2-1	CASSLERAGGHNEQFF	TGTGCCAGCAGCTTAGAACGGGCGGGAGGCCACAATGAGCAGTTCTTC
TRBV14	TRBD1	15	once	TRBJ2-3	CASSLPGQGYYTQYF	TGTGCCAGCAGCCTACCGGGACAGGGGTATTATACGCAGTATTTT
TRBV4-2	TRBD2	16	.	TRBJ2-3	CASSQNAAGRGDTQYF	TGTGCCAGCAGCCAAAACGCCGCTGGGAGGGGAGATACGCAGTATTTT
TRBV28	TRBD2	16	few	TRBJ2-1	CASIGTSGTSYNEQFF	TGTGCCAGCATAGGGACTAGCGGAACCTCCTACAATGAGCAGTTCTTC
TRBV24-1	TRBD1	21	.	TRBJ1-6	CATSGDSTGANQSSYNSPLHF	TGTGCCACCAGTGGGGATTCGACAGGGGCCAACCAAAGCTCCTATAATTCACCCCTCCACTTT
TRBV7-2	.	16	.	TRBJ1-3	CASSPTMPGLGNTIYF	TGTGCCAGCAGCCCCACGATGCCGGGTCTTGGAAACACCATATATTTT
TRBV6-5	.	14	.	TRBJ2-7	CASSYSGGTYEQYF	TGTGCCAGCAGTTACTCCGGCGGAACCTACGAGCAGTACTTC
TRBV28	TRBD1	13	.	TRBJ2-7	CASSYQDRDEQYF	TGTGCCAGCAGTTATCAGGACAGGGACGAGCAGTACTTC
TRBV9	.	17	.	TRBJ2-7	CASSVGYGGYGSVEQYF	TGTGCCAGCAGCGTAGGGTATGGGGGGTACGGTTCCGTCGAGCAGTACTTC
TRBV19	TRBD1	19	.	TRBJ1-3	CASESHLGQTGETGNTIYF	TGTGCCAGCGAATCGCACTTGGGACAAACAGGGGAGACTGGAAACACCATATATTTT
TRBV5-5	TRBD1	15	.	TRBJ2-5	CASSWTGVSRETQYF	TGTGCCAGCAGCTGGACAGGGGTTTCGAGGGAGACCCAGTACTTC
TRBV5-4	TRBD1	18	.	TRBJ1-2	CASSWGTGGSPLNYGYTF	TGTGCCAGCAGCTGGGGGACAGGGGGCTCTCCTCTTAACTATGGCTACACCTTC
TRBV15	TRBD2	15	.	TRBJ2-7	CATSRGGSATYEQYF	TGTGCCACCAGCAGAGGCGGGAGTGCGACCTACGAGCAGTACTTC
TRBV4-3	TRBD1	15	.	TRBJ2-7	CASRPSRDRGHEQYF	TGCGCCAGCAGACCGTCCCGGGACAGGGGGCACGAGCAGTACTTC
TRBV19	TRBD2	16	once	TRBJ2-1	CASSIGSGGRLNEQFF	TGTGCCAGTAGTATAGGTAGCGGGGGGAGATTAAATGAGCAGTTCTTC
TRBV4-3	.	15	.	TRBJ1-2	CASSLGGGSNYGYTF	TGCGCCAGCAGCCTCGGGGGGGGTTCTAACTATGGCTACACCTTC
TRBV5-6	TRBD1	13	.	TRBJ1-1	CASSLTGDTEAFF	TGTGCCAGCAGTTTGACAGGGGACACTGAAGCTTTCTTT
TRBV30	.	12	.	TRBJ2-1	CAWSIGGGEQFF	TGTGCCTGGAGTATCGGAGGTGGTGAGCAGTTCTTC
TRBV10-3	TRBD2	15	.	TRBJ2-7	CAISVRREAGYEQYF	TGTGCCATCAGTGTGAGGCGGGAGGCCGGCTACGAGCAGTACTTC
TRBV5-4	.	14	.	TRBJ2-7	CASSLYRGGYEQYF	TGTGCCAGCAGCTTATATAGGGGGGGGTACGAGCAGTACTTC
TRBV4-2	.	14	.	TRBJ1-1	CASSHNREPTEAFF	TGTGCCAGCAGCCACAACAGGGAGCCAACTGAAGCTTTCTTT
TRBV5-1	.	15	.	TRBJ1-1	CASSGGGATNTEAFF	TGCGCCAGCAGCGGCGGTGGGGCAACGAACACTGAAGCTTTCTTT
TRBV5-4	TRBD1	12	.	TRBJ2-7	CASSDDRGEQYF	TGTGCCAGCAGCGACGACAGGGGAGAGCAGTACTTC
TRBV12-1	.	20	.	TRBJ1-5	CASSFPRPTGQGYSNQPQHF	TGTGCCAGCAGCTTTCCCCGACCCACGGGACAGGGGTATAGCAATCAGCCCCAGCATTTT
TRBV7-2	TRBD2	18	.	TRBJ2-3	CASSLLPLAGGVTDTQYF	TGTGCCAGCAGCTTACTTCCACTAGCGGGAGGGGTCACAGATACGCAGTATTTT
TRBV7-2	TRBD1	16	.	TRBJ1-5	CASSSRTGGGNQPQHF	TGTGCCAGCAGCTCGCGGACAGGGGGCGGCAATCAGCCCCAGCATTTT
TRBV2	.	15	.	TRBJ1-5	CASSVYSVGGQPQHF	TGTGCCAGCAGTGTCTACAGTGTGGGAGGTCAGCCCCAGCATTTT
TRBV6-4	.	14	.	TRBJ2-1	CASSDSTSYNEQFF	TGTGCCAGCAGTGACTCGACTTCCTACAATGAGCAGTTCTTC
TRBV19	TRBD1	15	.	TRBJ2-5	CASSPPGQAQETQYF	TGTGCCAGTAGTCCGCCCGGACAGGCCCAAGAGACCCAGTACTTC
TRBV27	TRBD2	15	.	TRBJ2-7	CASSRTSGTSREQYF	TGTGCCAGCAGTCGGACTAGCGGGACCTCCCGCGAGCAGTACTTC
TRBV28	TRBD2	14	.	TRBJ2-1	CASSFSGRYNEQFF	TGTGCCAGCAGTTTTAGCGGGAGATACAATGAGCAGTTCTTC
TRBV10-1	.	17	many	TRBJ2-7	CASSESPEETPPYEQYF	TGCGCCAGCAGTGAGTCCCCGGAGGAGACGCCCCCCTACGAGCAGTACTTC
TRBV7-9	.	15	.	TRBJ2-7	CASSFYAGVWYEQYF	TGTGCCAGCAGCTTCTATGCAGGGGTGTGGTACGAGCAGTACTTC
TRBV5-1	TRBD1	15	.	TRBJ2-7	CASSLGTGTAYEQYF	TGCGCCAGCAGCCTGGGGACAGGGACGGCCTACGAGCAGTACTTC
TRBV7-9	TRBD1	18	once	TRBJ1-4	CASSKLVNFGTGYEKLFF	TGTGCCAGCAGCAAGTTGGTCAACTTCGGGACAGGGTATGAAAAACTGTTTTTT
TRBV7-8	.	15	.	TRBJ1-1	CASSPTGGRGTEAFF	TGTGCCAGCAGCCCAACGGGCGGTAGGGGCACTGAAGCTTTCTTT
TRBV7-2	.	15	.	TRBJ1-3	CASSLGPDPGNTIYF	TGTGCCAGCAGCCTGGGGCCCGATCCTGGAAACACCATATATTTT